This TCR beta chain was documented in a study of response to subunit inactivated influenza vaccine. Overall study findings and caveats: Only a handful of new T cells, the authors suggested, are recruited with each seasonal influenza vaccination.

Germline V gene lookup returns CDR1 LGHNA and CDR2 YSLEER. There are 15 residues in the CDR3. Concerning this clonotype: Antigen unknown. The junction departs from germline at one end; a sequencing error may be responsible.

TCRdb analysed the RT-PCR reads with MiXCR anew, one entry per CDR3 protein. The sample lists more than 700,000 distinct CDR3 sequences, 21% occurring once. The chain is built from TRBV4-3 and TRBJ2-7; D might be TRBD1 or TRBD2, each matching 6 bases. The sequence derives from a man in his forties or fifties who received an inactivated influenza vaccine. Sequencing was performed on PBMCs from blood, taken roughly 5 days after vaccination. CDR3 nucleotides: TGCGCCAGCAGTCAAGATTGGGGGGCAAGGTCCGAGCAGTACTTC. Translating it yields CASSQDWGARSEQYF.